A selection of T cell receptor beta chains follows, all from one sample in a study of PD-1 blockade in classical Hodgkin lymphoma. Profiled with immunoSEQ multiplex PCR; TCRdb holds only in-frame clones, not every one. The sample lists 25,000 to 35,000 clones; more than 80% were seen once. The sample was CD4+ T cells from blood, taken before the fourth cycle of nivolumab. Receptors were obtained from a human donor with classical Hodgkin lymphoma. CDR3s include the opening cysteine and the closing phenylalanine or tryptophan. A D gene is named only where the DNA matches it firmly. Clone size, where shown, is once, few, many, or a class for clones that have expanded.

D gene,clone size,J gene,V gene,CDR3 DNA,CDR3 protein
TRBD1,-,TRBJ2-7,TRBV27,TGTGCCAGCACCAGGACAGGATCCTTCCACGAGCAGTACTTC,CASTRTGSFHEQYF
-,-,TRBJ1-3,TRBV7-9,TGTGCCAGCAGCTTATTCCCCGGAAACACCATATATTTT,CASSLFPGNTIYF
-,once,TRBJ2-7,TRBV6-5,TGTGCCAGCACTCGATCAGTGACTGGCCGCTACGAGCAGTACTTC,CASTRSVTGRYEQYF
TRBD2,-,TRBJ2-3,TRBV7-9,TGTGCCAGCAGCGTGGGGACTAGCGGGAGAAAGGATACGCAGTATTTT,CASSVGTSGRKDTQYF
TRBD1,-,TRBJ2-7,TRBV9,TGTGCCAGCAGCGTAGAGGACAGGGAAGGGCAGATCTACGAGCAGTACTTC,CASSVEDREGQIYEQYF
-,once,TRBJ1-1,TRBV19,TGTGCCAGTAGTGAGGGGACGAACACTGAAGCTTTCTTT,CASSEGTNTEAFF
TRBD2,-,TRBJ2-1,TRBV19,TGTGCCAGTAGTATTCGCAGCGGGAGGGCCTTGAATGAGCAGTTCTTC,CASSIRSGRALNEQFF
-,-,TRBJ2-1,TRBV18,TGTGCCAGCTCACCACGGAGCAGAACCTCCTACAATGAGCAGTTCTTC,CASSPRSRTSYNEQFF
-,-,TRBJ2-5,TRBV29-1,TGCAGCGTTGATAAGGCACAACAGACCCAGTACTTC,CSVDKAQQTQYF
-,-,TRBJ2-1,TRBV5-1,TGCGCCAGCAGTCGCGACTCAAGCGCCTCCTACAATGAGCAGTTCTTC,CASSRDSSASYNEQFF